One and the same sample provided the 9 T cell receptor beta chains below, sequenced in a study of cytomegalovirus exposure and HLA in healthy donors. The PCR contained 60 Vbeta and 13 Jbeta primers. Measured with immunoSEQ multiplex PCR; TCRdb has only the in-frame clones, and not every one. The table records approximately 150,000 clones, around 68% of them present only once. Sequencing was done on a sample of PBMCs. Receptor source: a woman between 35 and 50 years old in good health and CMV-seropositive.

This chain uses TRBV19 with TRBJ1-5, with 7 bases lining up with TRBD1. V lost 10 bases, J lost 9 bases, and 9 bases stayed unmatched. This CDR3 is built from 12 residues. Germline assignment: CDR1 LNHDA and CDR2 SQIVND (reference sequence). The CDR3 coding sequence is TGTGCCACCGGACAGGAGCTTTGGCCCCAGCATTTT. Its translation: CATGQELWPQHF.

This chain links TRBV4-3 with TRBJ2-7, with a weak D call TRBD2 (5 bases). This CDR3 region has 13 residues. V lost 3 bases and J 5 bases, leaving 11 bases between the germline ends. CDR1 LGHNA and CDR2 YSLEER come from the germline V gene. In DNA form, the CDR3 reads TGCGCCAGCAGCCACCGAACCGGGGACGAGCAGTACTTC. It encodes CASSHRTGDEQYF.

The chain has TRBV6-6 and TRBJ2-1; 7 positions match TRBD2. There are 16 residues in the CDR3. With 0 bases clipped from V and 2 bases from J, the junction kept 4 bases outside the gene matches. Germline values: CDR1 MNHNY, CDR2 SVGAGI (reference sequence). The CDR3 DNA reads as TGTGCCAGCAGTTACTCAGCGGGGACCACCTACAATGAGCAGTTCTTC. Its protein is CASSYSAGTTYNEQFF.

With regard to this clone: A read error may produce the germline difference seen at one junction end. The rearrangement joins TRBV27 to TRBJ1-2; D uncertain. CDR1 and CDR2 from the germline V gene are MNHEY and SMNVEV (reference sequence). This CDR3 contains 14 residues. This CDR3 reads CASSPAGDFYGYPF. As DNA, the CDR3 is TGTGCCAGCAGCCCGGCCGGGGATTTCTATGGCTACCCCTTC.

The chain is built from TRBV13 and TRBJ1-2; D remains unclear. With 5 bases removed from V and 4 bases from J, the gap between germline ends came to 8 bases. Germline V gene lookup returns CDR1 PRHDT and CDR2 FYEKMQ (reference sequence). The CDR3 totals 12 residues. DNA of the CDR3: TGTGCCAGCAGCCTCAAACTCTATGGCTACACCTTC. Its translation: CASSLKLYGYTF.

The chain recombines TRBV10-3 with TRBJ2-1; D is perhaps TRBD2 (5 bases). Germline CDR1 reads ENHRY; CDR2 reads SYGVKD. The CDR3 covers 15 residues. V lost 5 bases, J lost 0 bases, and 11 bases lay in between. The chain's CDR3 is CAISPGESSYNEQFF. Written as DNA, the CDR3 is TGTGCCATCAGTCCCGGGGAGAGCTCCTACAATGAGCAGTTCTTC.

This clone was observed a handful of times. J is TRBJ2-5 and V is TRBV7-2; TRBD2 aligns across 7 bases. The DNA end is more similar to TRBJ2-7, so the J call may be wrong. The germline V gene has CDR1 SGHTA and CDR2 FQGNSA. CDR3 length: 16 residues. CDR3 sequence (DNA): TGTGCCAGCAGCTCGCGGCGGGGCGGGAGCTCCTACGAGCAGTACTTC. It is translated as CASSSRRGGSSYEQYF.

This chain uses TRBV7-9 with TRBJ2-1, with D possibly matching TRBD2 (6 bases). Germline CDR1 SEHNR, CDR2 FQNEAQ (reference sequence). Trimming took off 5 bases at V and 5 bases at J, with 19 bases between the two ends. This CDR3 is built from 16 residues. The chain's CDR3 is CASSTPFGGRDNEQFF. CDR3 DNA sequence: TGTGCCAGCAGCACCCCCTTCGGGGGTAGAGACAATGAGCAGTTCTTC.

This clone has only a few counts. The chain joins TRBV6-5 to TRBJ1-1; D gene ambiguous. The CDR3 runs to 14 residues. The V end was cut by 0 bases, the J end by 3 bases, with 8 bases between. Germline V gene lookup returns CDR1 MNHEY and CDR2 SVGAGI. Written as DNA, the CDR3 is TGTGCCAGCAGTTACTCGAGGGCGGACACTGAAGCTTTCTTT. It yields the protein CASSYSRADTEAFF.